The 23 T cell receptor beta chains below come from one sample, sequenced in a study of shared clonotypes between healthy human individuals. TCRdb's table, derived via immunoSEQ multiplex PCR, lists solely in-frame clones and lacks some. Of 2,500,000 or so clones in the sample, around 92% are singletons; the top ten hold around 0.35%. Sequences were obtained from naive CD4+ T cells from PBMCs. Stated subset: CD45RA+ positively selected. These receptors came from a man in his late teens or twenties in good health. Some clones in this sample may be carry-over from other donors' samples.

This clone appeared a single time. This rearrangement joins TRBV5-1 to TRBJ2-2; D gene uncertain. V was trimmed by 5 bases and J by 1 base, leaving 15 bases between them. Germline V gives CDR1 SGHRS, CDR2 YFSETQ. This CDR3 contains 16 residues. CDR3 amino acids: CASREVGRMNTGELFF. The CDR3 DNA reads as TGCGCCAGCAGAGAGGTTGGGCGGATGAACACCGGGGAGCTGTTTTTT. The entire variable domain, with the rest obtained from reference TRBV5-1 and TRBJ2-2, is as follows: KAGVTQTPRYLIKTRGQQVTLSCSPISGHRSVSWYQQTPGQGLQFLFEYFSETQRNKGNFPGRFSGRQFSNSRSEMNVSTLELGDSALYLCASREVGRMNTGELFFGEGSRLTVL.

Of note for this clone: Other nucleotide sequences in the sample specify the same CDR3. The chain carries TRBV5-1 and TRBJ1-1; tentatively, D is TRBD1 (6 bases). CDR1 SGHRS and CDR2 YFSETQ come from the germline V gene. Trimming took 2 bases from V and 1 from J, leaving 12 bases between them. This CDR3 is 15 amino acids long. The CDR3 DNA follows: TGCGCCAGCAGCTTAGCGGGGGGGGCGAACACTGAAGCTTTCTTT. It translates to CASSLAGGANTEAFF.

CDR3 bases: TGTGCCAGCAGCTTAGCTGCACTAGCCAAACAAGAGACCCAGTACTTC. Its translation is CASSLAALAKQETQYF. V and J are TRBV7-2 and TRBJ2-5; D perhaps matches TRBD2 (6 bases). The length of the CDR3 is 16 residues. V shed 0 bases and J shed 2 bases, with 13 bases lying between them. Germline CDR1 reads SGHTA; CDR2 reads FQGNSA.

This sequence joins TRBV5-1 and TRBJ2-5; D uncertain. Germline V gives CDR1 SGHRS, CDR2 YFSETQ. Trimming removed 4 bases at V and 5 bases at J, with 15 bases between. The CDR3 is made up of 14 amino acids. Here the CDR3 reads CASSPALIWETQYF. DNA of the CDR3: TGCGCCAGCAGCCCGGCACTCATCTGGGAGACCCAGTACTTC.

V is TRBV14 and J is TRBJ1-5, with TRBD1 identical over 7 bases. Looked up from germline, CDR1 is SGHDN and CDR2 is FVKESK. V gave up 4 bases and J gave up 2 bases; unmatched junction bases: 2. There are 14 residues in the CDR3. DNA of the CDR3: TGTGCCAGCAGCCCACAGGGGCGCAATCAGCCCCAGCATTTT. Residues: CASSPQGRNQPQHF. The full variable domain, rest sourced from reference TRBV14 and TRBJ1-5, is EAGVTQFPSHSVIEKGQTVTLRCDPISGHDNLYWYRRVMGKEIKFLLHFVKESKQDESGMPNNRFLAERTGGTYSTLKVQPAELEDSGVYFCASSPQGRNQPQHFGDGTRLSIL.

The chain carries TRBV5-1 and TRBJ1-4, with 8 bases fitting TRBD1. This CDR3 has 14 amino acids. Losses at the gene ends were 5 bases for V and 4 bases for J; bases not matched to a gene: 4. The germline CDR1 and CDR2 sequences are SGHRS and YFSETQ. The CDR3: CASSSGGFNEKLFF. CDR3 DNA sequence: TGCGCCAGCAGTTCAGGGGGCTTTAATGAAAAACTGTTTTTT.

This clone occurred once. The rearrangement links TRBV18 to TRBJ2-5; D is unclear. Trimming cost V 6 bases and J 2 bases, with 10 bases left between them. This CDR3 is 13 amino acids long. Germline V gives CDR1 KGHSH, CDR2 LQKENI. Here the CDR3 DNA reads TGTGCCAGCTCCCAGTTGGCTCAAGAGACCCAGTACTTC. It translates to CASSQLAQETQYF.

This chain joins TRBV5-1 and TRBJ2-3, with a possible D match to TRBD2 (6 bases). The CDR3 contains 15 residues. Germline assignment: CDR1 SGHRS and CDR2 YFSETQ. V was pared by 4 bases and J by 1 base, with 13 bases between. DNA for the CDR3: TGCGCCAGCAGCCCGCGGACTATGGGCACAGATACGCAGTATTTT. Translation: CASSPRTMGTDTQYF. Supplemented by reference TRBV5-1 and TRBJ2-3, the full variable domain reads KAGVTQTPRYLIKTRGQQVTLSCSPISGHRSVSWYQQTPGQGLQFLFEYFSETQRNKGNFPGRFSGRQFSNSRSEMNVSTLELGDSALYLCASSPRTMGTDTQYFGPGTRLTVL.

The chain uses TRBV9 and TRBJ1-2; D gene uncertain. Looked up from germline, CDR1 is SGDLS and CDR2 is YYNGEE. Trimming removed 3 bases from V and 8 bases from J, with 14 bases in between. The CDR3 extends over 13 amino acids. The CDR3 region has the DNA TGTGCCAGCAGCGCGTCCCGGATCGGGGGCTACACCTTC. Protein: CASSASRIGGYTF.

The chain couples TRBV14 to TRBJ1-2; D not certain. The length of the CDR3 is 13 residues. Trimming took off 4 bases at V and 8 bases at J, with 14 bases between the two ends. Looked up from germline, CDR1 is SGHDN and CDR2 is FVKESK. The CDR3 here is CASSPRVSDGYTF. The CDR3 DNA follows: TGTGCCAGCAGCCCCCGGGTTTCTGACGGCTACACCTTC.

The chain couples TRBV11-2 to TRBJ2-3; 10 bases match TRBD2. V was pared by 5 bases and J by 5 bases, with 13 bases of the junction left unmatched. The germline V gene has CDR1 SGHAT and CDR2 FQNNGV. The CDR3 spans 17 residues. Here the CDR3 DNA reads TGTGCCAGCAGCCCCTTGGAAGCGGGAGGGCCGGTAGATACGCAGTATTTT. Translation: CASSPLEAGGPVDTQYF.

This chain joins TRBV5-1 and TRBJ1-4; TRBD1 matches at 9 bases. Germline V gene lookup returns CDR1 SGHRS and CDR2 YFSETQ. The CDR3 loop spans 14 amino acids. With V trimmed by 4 bases and J by 8 bases, 6 bases remained unmatched. CDR3 nucleotides: TGCGCCAGCAGCCAACAGGGGGCAAGGGAAAAACTGTTTTTT. Residues: CASSQQGAREKLFF.

The chain joins TRBV7-9 to TRBJ1-1; perhaps TRBD1 as D (5 bases). V lost 4 bases to trimming and J lost 3 bases, with 12 bases between them. The CDR3 consists of 14 residues. The germline V gene has CDR1 SEHNR and CDR2 FQNEAQ (reference sequence). The CDR3 nucleotides are TGTGCCAGCAGCTCCGCGAAAGGGGACACTGAAGCTTTCTTT. Amino acids: CASSSAKGDTEAFF. The complete variable domain, with remaining parts taken from reference TRBV7-9 and TRBJ1-1, reads DTGVSQNPRHKITKRGQNVTFRCDPISEHNRLYWYRQTLGQGPEFLTYFQNEAQLEKSRLLSDRFSAERPKGSFSTLEIQRTEQGDSAMYLCASSSAKGDTEAFFGQGTRLTVV.

The chain is built from TRBV28 and TRBJ2-7, with a weak D call TRBD2 (5 bases). In germline, CDR1 is MDHEN, CDR2 SYDVKM. V shed 10 bases and J shed 0 bases, with 13 bases lying between them. CDR3 length: 13 residues. CDR3: CATQRTSSYEQYF. In DNA form, the CDR3 reads TGTGCCACCCAACGAACTAGCTCCTACGAGCAGTACTTC.

The genes are TRBV20-1 and TRBJ1-1, with D hard to call. The CDR3 runs 11 residues. Germline V gives CDR1 DFQATT, CDR2 SNEGSKA (reference sequence). V was pared by 6 bases and J by 5 bases, with 10 bases between. The CDR3 is CSALGLTEAFF. DNA for the CDR3: TGCAGTGCCTTGGGGTTGACTGAAGCTTTCTTT.

This clone has more than one count but fewer than ten. The genes are TRBV2 and TRBJ1-4; D is unresolved. The CDR3 spans 14 residues. In germline, CDR1 is SNHLY, CDR2 FYNNEI. The V end lost 8 bases, the J end lost 6 bases, and 16 bases lay between the germline ends. In DNA, the CDR3 is TGTGCCAGCTTACCTACCCAATACGATGAAAAACTGTTTTTT. This sequence encodes CASLPTQYDEKLFF.

The J gene is TRBJ2-7, the V gene TRBV30, with 8 bases lining up with TRBD1. CDR3 size: 15 residues. From germline, CDR1 is GTSNPN and CDR2 SVGIG (reference sequence). After removal of 0 bases from V and 2 bases from J, the junction contained 6 bases not matched to a gene. CDR3 loop: CAWSVWDRITYEQYF. CDR3 DNA sequence: TGTGCCTGGAGTGTATGGGACAGGATTACCTACGAGCAGTACTTC.

V is TRBV2 and J is TRBJ1-1; D not certain. V was cut by 0 bases and J by 6 bases, with 14 bases left in between. CDR1 is SNHLY, CDR2 FYNNEI, per germline. This CDR3 is built from 15 residues. The CDR3 DNA sequence: TGTGCCAGCAGTGAAGCGCGTGGAGGGCAGGCTGAAGCTTTCTTT. Its protein is CASSEARGGQAEAFF.

As to this clone: Other DNA sequences of this sample code for an identical CDR3. The chain links TRBV5-1 to TRBJ2-7, with TRBD2 matching over 13 bases. The trim removed 4 bases at V and 3 bases at J, leaving 4 bases unmatched. CDR3 length equals 15 residues. In germline, CDR1 is SGHRS, CDR2 YFSETQ. The DNA of the CDR3 is TGCGCCAGCAGCCTGGGACTAGCGGGATACTACGAGCAGTACTTC. Its translation: CASSLGLAGYYEQYF.

This sequence joins TRBV16 and TRBJ2-7; 11 nucleotides match TRBD2. CDR1 and CDR2 from the germline V gene are KGHSY and FQNENV. The CDR3 sequence is 17 residues long. Trimming at V came to 1 base and at J to 2 bases, leaving 7 bases not matched to a gene. CDR3 region: CASSQYQTSGATYEQYF. The CDR3 nucleotides read TGTGCCAGCAGCCAATACCAGACTAGCGGGGCTACCTACGAGCAGTACTTC.

The genes are TRBV7-2 and TRBJ2-2, with D tentatively TRBD1 (5 bases). In germline, CDR1 is SGHTA, CDR2 FQGNSA. This CDR3 has 16 amino acids. With 6 bases removed from V and 5 bases from J, the gap between germline ends came to 19 bases. The CDR3 DNA follows: TGTGCCAGCAGTCACCCAGCTTTGGGGCTTACCGGGGAGCTGTTTTTT. Translation: CASSHPALGLTGELFF.

This chain uses TRBV7-9 with TRBJ1-4, with a tentative D call TRBD1 (5 bases). From germline, CDR1 is SEHNR and CDR2 FQNEAQ (reference sequence). The CDR3 is made up of 12 amino acids. V was cut by 5 bases and J by 7 bases, with 8 bases left in between. In DNA form, the CDR3 reads TGTGCCAGCAGCCAGGGTCGTGAAAAACTGTTTTTT. Residues: CASSQGREKLFF. The full variable domain, its missing parts supplied by reference TRBV7-9 and TRBJ1-4, is DTGVSQNPRHKITKRGQNVTFRCDPISEHNRLYWYRQTLGQGPEFLTYFQNEAQLEKSRLLSDRFSAERPKGSFSTLEIQRTEQGDSAMYLCASSQGREKLFFGSGTQLSVL.

The rearrangement joins TRBV28 to TRBJ1-2, with a tentative D call TRBD1 (5 bases). In germline, CDR1 is MDHEN, CDR2 SYDVKM. Trimming left V 5 bases short and J 4 bases short, with 14 bases between. There are 14 residues in the CDR3. Here the CDR3 DNA reads TGTGCCAGCAGTCGGGACCCCTGGGGCTATGGCTACACCTTC. The encoded protein is CASSRDPWGYGYTF.